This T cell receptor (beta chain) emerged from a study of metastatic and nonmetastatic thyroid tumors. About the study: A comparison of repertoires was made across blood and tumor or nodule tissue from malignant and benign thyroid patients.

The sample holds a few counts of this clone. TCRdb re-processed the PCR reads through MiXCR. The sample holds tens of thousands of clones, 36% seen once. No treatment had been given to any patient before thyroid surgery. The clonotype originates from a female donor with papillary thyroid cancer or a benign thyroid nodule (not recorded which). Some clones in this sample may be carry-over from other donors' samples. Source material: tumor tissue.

The CDR3 DNA reads as TGTGCCAGCAGTGAAGTTGACAGCAGGTACGAGCAGTACTTC. Encoded protein: CASSEVDSRYEQYF. The chain has TRBV6-1 and TRBJ2-7, with a possible D match to TRBD1 (5 bases). Per germline, CDR1 MNHNS and CDR2 SASEGT. V lost 1 base and J lost 4, with 11 bases in between. This CDR3 has 14 residues.